This T cell receptor (beta chain) was captured in a study of identical twins. Via MiXCR, TCRdb re-called the 5' RACE reads, giving one row per CDR3 protein. Among a few hundred thousand distinct CDR3 sequences listed, approximately 16% were seen once. This CDR3 is 16 amino acids long. The ends were cut back, 2 bases at V and 5 bases at J, with 15 bases in the middle. Germline CDR1 KGHDR, CDR2 SFDVKD. In its sample, this clonotype was seen a few times. These data were likewise used in another study, on yellow fever vaccine responses in identical twins. From that study: Twins' vaccine T cell response reportedly seemed partly convergent, partly personalized.

Source material: CD4+ T cells sorted from blood. The receptor's source is a woman under 30 in good health. The chain uses TRBV24-1 and TRBJ2-1, with D unresolved. The CDR3, as DNA: TGTGCCACCAGTGATTCCCCGGGTGTGCGAAACAATGAGCAGTTCTTC. Translated, it gives CATSDSPGVRNNEQFF.